These 21 T cell receptor beta chains came from one sample sequenced in a study of beta chain features in type 1 diabetes. cDNA synthesis used the whole RNA isolate, giving expressed TCRB sequences. Some clones are missing from TCRdb's copy, which holds only in-frame ones; the method was immunoSEQ multiplex PCR. The repertoire has under 950,000 clones, 17% of them found once; the top ten carry 0.02% to 0.025%. Sequencing was done on a sample of naive CD4+ T cells from blood. These receptors were collected from a woman aged 18-30 years in good health.

The genes are TRBV15 and TRBJ1-4, with D maybe TRBD1 (6 bases). Germline CDR1 and CDR2: LNHNV and YYDKDF (reference sequence). Trimming shortened V by 4 bases and J by 4 bases, and 10 bases separated the two germline ends. The CDR3 loop spans 14 amino acids. As DNA, the CDR3 is TGTGCCACCAGCATAGGACAGAGTAATGAAAAACTGTTTTTT. It specifies CATSIGQSNEKLFF.

This clone was seen only a few times. The sample carries other DNA sequences with the same CDR3. The V call is TRBV7-2, the J call TRBJ2-1; D gene uncertain. The CDR3 has 11 amino acids. Per germline, CDR1 SGHTA and CDR2 FQGNSA. Trimming left V 1 base short and J 8 bases short, with 3 bases between. The CDR3 protein is CASSLVHEQFF. For the CDR3, the DNA is TGTGCCAGCAGCTTAGTCCATGAGCAGTTCTTC.

In its sample, this clone was seen a few times. V gene TRBV4-1 combines with J gene TRBJ1-4, with D perhaps TRBD1 (6 bases). The CDR3 totals 15 residues. Trimming took 4 bases from V and 9 from J, leaving 18 bases between them. CDR1 is MGHRA, CDR2 YSYEKL, per germline. Here the CDR3 DNA reads TGCGCCAGCAGCCCCATGGAGGGGGAAATGAAAAAACTGTTTTTT. It yields the protein CASSPMEGEMKKLFF.

This clone appeared a few times. V and J are TRBV5-1 and TRBJ2-5; D is unresolved. The CDR3 loop spans 13 amino acids. Germline V gives CDR1 SGHRS, CDR2 YFSETQ. Trimming took 2 bases from V and 5 from J, leaving 10 bases between them. The CDR3 region is CASSLFDSETQYF. CDR3 DNA: TGCGCCAGCAGCTTATTCGACTCCGAGACCCAGTACTTC.

The V gene is TRBV29-1, the J gene TRBJ2-1; 13 bases map to TRBD2. The CDR3 has 16 amino acids. V lost 6 bases to trimming and J lost 0 bases; unmatched junction nucleotides: 5. Germline V gene sequence: CDR1 SQVTM, CDR2 ANQGSEA. The CDR3 DNA sequence: TGCAGCGTATGGACTAGCGGGAGTAGCTCCTACAATGAGCAGTTCTTC. This encodes CSVWTSGSSSYNEQFF.

This clone was detected only a few times. This sequence joins TRBV4-3 and TRBJ2-4, with 8 bases matching TRBD2. V shed 0 bases, J shed 1 base, and the junction held 8 bases outside the gene matches. This CDR3 has 18 residues. The germline CDR1 and CDR2 sequences are LGHNA and YSLEER. Written as DNA, the CDR3 is TGCGCCAGCAGCCAAGAAAGGATAGAGCGGGAGGCCAAAAACATTCAGTACTTC. Translation gives CASSQERIEREAKNIQYF.

About this clone: Other DNA sequences in this sample translate to the same CDR3. The chain couples TRBV7-2 to TRBJ2-5; D is possibly TRBD1 (5 bases). The CDR3 length is 12 residues. V shed 5 bases and J shed 5 bases, with 9 bases lying between them. Germline CDR1 SGHTA, CDR2 FQGNSA. Written as DNA, the CDR3 is TGTGCCAGCAGCCTAAGGGGTGAGACCCAGTACTTC. Translated: CASSLRGETQYF.

This clone was detected a few times. The rearrangement uses TRBV7-2 and TRBJ1-5; TRBD1 is a possible D gene (5 bases). V lost 5 bases and J lost 4, with 18 bases in between. CDR1 SGHTA and CDR2 FQGNSA come from the germline V gene. The CDR3 consists of 16 residues. The chain's CDR3 is CASSLSGGVLNQPQHF. In nucleotides, the CDR3 is TGTGCCAGCAGCCTATCGGGGGGGGTGCTAAATCAGCCCCAGCATTTT.

The chain employs TRBV19 and TRBJ2-7; D uncertain. The CDR3 runs 13 residues. The germline V and J ends were trimmed by 5 bases and 3 bases, with 11 bases remaining between them. Germline loops: CDR1 LNHDA, CDR2 SQIVND (reference sequence). In DNA, the CDR3 is TGTGCCAGTAGTCGGGCTTCAGACTACGAGCAGTACTTC. This translates into CASSRASDYEQYF.

The J gene is TRBJ1-2, the V gene TRBV10-3; D is ambiguous. Germline CDR1 is ENHRY and CDR2 is SYGVKD. CDR3 length equals 13 residues. Between the trimmed V and J ends, which lost 2 bases and 8 bases, there was a span of 12 bases. CDR3 sequence (DNA): TGTGCCATCAGTGAGAGGGCAATCGAAGGCTACACCTTC. Its translation is CAISERAIEGYTF.

The chain has TRBV5-4 and TRBJ1-2; D possibly corresponds to TRBD1 (6 bases). V gave up 0 bases and J gave up 6 bases, with 12 bases separating them. The CDR3 has 14 amino acids. Germline CDR1 reads SGHNT; CDR2 reads YYREEE (reference sequence). Here the CDR3 DNA reads TGTGCCAGCAGCTTGGGGCAGGGGATCCATGGCTACACCTTC. This gives the protein CASSLGQGIHGYTF.

This clone was seen a few times. The chain joins TRBV19 to TRBJ2-3, with a tentative D call TRBD1 (6 bases). The CDR3 sequence is 15 residues long. Trimming shortened V by 5 bases and J by 2 bases, and 14 bases separated the two germline ends. Germline assignment: CDR1 LNHDA and CDR2 SQIVND (reference sequence). CDR3 in DNA: TGTGCCAGTAGTTCCCGGGACATATCCACAGATACGCAGTATTTT. The encoded protein is CASSSRDISTDTQYF.

The CDR3 loop is CASSDERTSGKAGELFF. The CDR3 DNA is TGTGCCAGCAGCGACGAGAGGACTAGCGGGAAAGCAGGGGAGCTGTTTTTT. The chain recombines TRBV7-9 with TRBJ2-2, with TRBD2 matching over 12 bases. Germline V gives CDR1 SEHNR, CDR2 FQNEAQ (reference sequence). The CDR3 consists of 17 residues. V lost 5 bases to trimming and J lost 8 bases; unmatched junction nucleotides: 12.

The V call is TRBV28, the J call TRBJ2-7; D is unclear. Germline loops: CDR1 MDHEN, CDR2 SYDVKM. V lost 6 bases, J lost 2 bases, and 8 bases lay in between. The CDR3 loop spans 12 amino acids. The CDR3 loop reads CASSYGPYEQYF. In DNA, the CDR3 is TGTGCCAGCAGCTACGGTCCCTACGAGCAGTACTTC.

This chain links TRBV7-2 with TRBJ1-2; D unresolved. Deletions cut 1 base from V and 7 bases from J, with 19 bases between. CDR3 length equals 16 residues. CDR1 and CDR2 (germline): SGHTA, FQGNSA. The CDR3 sequence is CASSLGPGVSLGGYTF. DNA of the CDR3: TGTGCCAGCAGCTTAGGGCCAGGAGTAAGTTTGGGTGGCTACACCTTC.

V and J are TRBV5-6 and TRBJ1-2, with 7 bases lining up with TRBD1. With V trimmed by 2 bases and J by 3 bases, 4 bases remained unmatched. CDR1 and CDR2 (germline): SGHDT, YYEEEE. This CDR3 has 14 amino acids. The CDR3 sequence is CASSFRQGHYGYTF. The CDR3 DNA follows: TGTGCCAGCAGCTTCAGACAGGGACACTATGGCTACACCTTC.

This clone appeared a few times. The chain is built from TRBV7-9 and TRBJ1-1; 10 positions agree with TRBD1. The ends lost 5 bases at V and 2 bases at J; junction bases unmatched: 5. This CDR3 has 15 amino acids. The germline V gene has CDR1 SEHNR and CDR2 FQNEAQ (reference sequence). The DNA of the CDR3 is TGTGCCAGCAGCCCTCGACAGGGGGCTAACACTGAAGCTTTCTTT. This sequence encodes CASSPRQGANTEAFF.

As for this clone: A junction end diverges from the germline sequence, so it may reflect a read error. The CDR3 reads CASSLEGDGRALDF. The CDR3 coding sequence is TGTGCCAGCAGCTTAGAGGGAGACGGGAGGGCTCTAGACTTC. This rearrangement joins TRBV7-2 to TRBJ2-5; 8 bases are shared with TRBD2. Looked up from germline, CDR1 is SGHTA and CDR2 is FQGNSA. This CDR3 comprises 14 residues.

This clone was detected a few times. The V and J genes are TRBV6-5 and TRBJ2-7; 10 nucleotides agree with TRBD2. Germline V gene sequence: CDR1 MNHEY, CDR2 SVGAGI. The CDR3 totals 15 residues. V lost 6 bases to trimming and J lost 6 bases; unmatched junction nucleotides: 11. Written as DNA, the CDR3 is TGTGCCAGCAGACTCACTAGCGGGGTCTCGGGCGAGCAGTACTTC. Translated, it gives CASRLTSGVSGEQYF.

The chain employs TRBV10-1 and TRBJ2-2; D possibly corresponds to TRBD2 (5 bases). Per the germline V gene, CDR1 is WNHNN and CDR2 is SYGVQD (reference sequence). The CDR3 loop spans 14 amino acids. With 2 bases removed from V and 4 bases from J, the gap between germline ends came to 8 bases. The CDR3 protein is CASSETRFTGELFF. The CDR3 bases are TGCGCCAGCAGTGAGACTAGATTCACCGGGGAGCTGTTTTTT.

The J gene is TRBJ2-3, the V gene TRBV6-1, with 11 nucleotides matching TRBD1. This CDR3 is built from 15 residues. CDR1 and CDR2 from the germline V gene are MNHNS and SASEGT. Trimming cost V 7 bases and J 5 bases; bases outside gene matches: 8. The CDR3 sequence is CASNIGQGAKDTQYF. In DNA, the CDR3 is TGTGCCAGCAACATCGGACAGGGGGCTAAAGATACGCAGTATTTT.